The rows below give T cell receptor beta chains drawn from one sample of a study of T cell responses to AZD1222 COVID-19 vaccine. Here immunoSEQ multiplex PCR was the method, and the copy in TCRdb shows in-frame clones only, minus some. The sample records tens of thousands of clones, approximately 90% being singletons. The source material was peripheral blood, sampled 28 days after the second AZD1222 dose. Receptor source: an adult who received the AZD1222 COVID-19 vaccine. Both conserved end residues are part of each CDR3. The order of the fields is V gene, J gene, clone size, D gene, CDR3 protein, CDR3 DNA. The D gene is left open where the match is weak. Some rows have no size entry. The others give once, few or many, or a class for an expanded clone.

V: TRBV7-9
J: TRBJ2-7
size: -
D: -
CDR3: CASSLAGTGEQYF
DNA: TGTGCCAGCAGCTTAGCAGGCACAGGAGAGCAGTACTTC

V: TRBV19
J: TRBJ1-2
size: -
D: -
CDR3: CASSGFESGGYTF
DNA: TGTGCCAGTAGTGGTTTTGAATCCGGTGGCTACACCTTC

V: TRBV4-1
J: TRBJ1-4
size: -
D: -
CDR3: CASSLQVRGEKLFF
DNA: TGCGCCAGCAGCCTCCAGGTCCGGGGCGAAAAACTGTTTTTT

V: TRBV11-3
J: TRBJ2-6
size: -
D: TRBD1
CDR3: CASSPRTGISSGANVLTF
DNA: TGTGCCAGCAGCCCACGGACAGGTATTAGCTCTGGGGCCAACGTCCTGACTTTC

V: TRBV7-9
J: TRBJ1-1
size: -
D: -
CDR3: CASSFNRDTEAFF
DNA: TGTGCCAGCAGCTTTAACAGGGACACTGAAGCTTTCTTT

V: TRBV5-1
J: TRBJ2-5
size: -
D: -
CDR3: CASSTGTQETQYF
DNA: TGCGCCAGCAGCACCGGGACCCAAGAGACCCAGTACTTC

V: TRBV10-3
J: TRBJ2-7
size: -
D: -
CDR3: CAIRGGSGTTADYEQYF
DNA: TGTGCCATCAGGGGGGGCTCAGGGACTACCGCGGACTACGAGCAGTACTTC

V: TRBV11-3
J: TRBJ2-7
size: once
D: -
CDR3: CASSADTSFEQYF
DNA: TGTGCCAGCAGCGCGGATACTAGCTTCGAGCAGTACTTC

V: TRBV12-3/TRBV12-4
J: TRBJ1-3
size: -
D: -
CDR3: CASTFPTGNTIYF
DNA: TGTGCCAGCACCTTTCCTACTGGAAACACCATATATTTT

V: TRBV16
J: TRBJ1-5
size: -
D: -
CDR3: CASSPQVGWNQPQHF
DNA: TGTGCCAGCAGCCCCCAGGTGGGTTGGAATCAGCCCCAGCATTTT

V: TRBV3-1/TRBV3-2
J: TRBJ2-1
size: -
D: -
CDR3: CASSQEGRVSYNEQFF
DNA: TGTGCCAGCAGCCAAGAAGGGCGGGTCTCCTACAATGAGCAGTTCTTC

V: TRBV18
J: TRBJ1-2
size: once
D: -
CDR3: CASSPGRFDGYTF
DNA: TGTGCCAGCTCACCGGGGAGGTTCGATGGCTACACCTTC

V: TRBV2
J: TRBJ1-6
size: -
D: -
CDR3: CATASSYNSPLHF
DNA: TGTGCCACCGCGAGCTCCTATAATTCACCCCTCCACTTT

V: TRBV6-2/TRBV6-3
J: TRBJ2-7
size: -
D: -
CDR3: CASSMLGSSYEQYF
DNA: TGTGCCAGCAGTATGTTGGGGAGCTCCTACGAGCAGTACTTC

V: TRBV27
J: TRBJ1-2
size: -
D: -
CDR3: CASSLQGPPLANYGYTF
DNA: TGTGCCAGCAGTTTACAGGGTCCACCTTTAGCTAACTATGGCTACACCTTC

V: TRBV7-8
J: TRBJ2-7
size: -
D: TRBD2
CDR3: CASSLGGLGAGGSYEQYF
DNA: TGTGCCAGCAGCTTAGGGGGACTAGGCGCGGGAGGGTCCTACGAGCAGTACTTC

V: TRBV12-3/TRBV12-4
J: TRBJ1-1
size: -
D: -
CDR3: CASSPRRGLRAFF
DNA: TGTGCCAGCAGTCCTAGGCGGGGCTTAAGAGCTTTCTTT

V: TRBV6-5
J: TRBJ1-1
size: -
D: -
CDR3: CASSDSRSNTEAFF
DNA: TGTGCCAGCAGCGATTCCAGATCTAACACTGAAGCTTTCTTT

V: TRBV5-6
J: TRBJ1-2
size: -
D: TRBD1
CDR3: CASSPTGGHGYTF
DNA: TGTGCCAGCAGCCCTACAGGGGGCCATGGCTACACCTTC

V: TRBV29-1
J: TRBJ2-7
size: -
D: -
CDR3: CSFRFGDYEQYF
DNA: TGCAGCTTCCGATTTGGGGACTACGAGCAGTACTTC

V: TRBV4-3
J: TRBJ1-1
size: -
D: -
CDR3: CASSQDPKGGGITEAFF
DNA: TGCGCCAGCAGCCAAGATCCTAAGGGGGGAGGGATCACTGAAGCTTTCTTT

V: TRBV2
J: TRBJ2-7
size: -
D: -
CDR3: CASSRTNSYEQYF
DNA: TGTGCCAGCAGCCGAACTAATAGCTACGAGCAGTACTTC

V: TRBV13
J: TRBJ2-7
size: -
D: TRBD2
CDR3: CASRTSGKSYEQYF
DNA: TGTGCCAGCAGGACTAGCGGGAAGTCATACGAGCAGTACTTC

V: TRBV7-9
J: TRBJ2-4
size: -
D: -
CDR3: CASSFLAGRDKNIQYF
DNA: TGTGCCAGCAGCTTTCTCGCGGGGCGGGACAAAAACATTCAGTACTTC

V: TRBV6-1
J: TRBJ1-1
size: -
D: TRBD1
CDR3: CASREGGWDTEAFF
DNA: TGTGCCAGCAGGGAAGGGGGCTGGGACACTGAAGCTTTCTTT

V: TRBV20-1
J: TRBJ1-2
size: -
D: TRBD1
CDR3: CSVPTGGGYTF
DNA: TGCAGTGTCCCGACAGGGGGTGGCTACACCTTC

V: TRBV3-1/TRBV3-2
J: TRBJ2-7
size: once
D: -
CDR3: CASSRVGYEQYF
DNA: TGTGCCAGCAGCCGGGTCGGGTACGAGCAGTACTTC

V: TRBV5-5
J: TRBJ2-2
size: -
D: TRBD1
CDR3: CASSPETGENTGELFF
DNA: TGTGCCAGCAGCCCAGAGACAGGGGAGAACACCGGGGAGCTGTTTTTT

V: TRBV29-1
J: TRBJ2-2
size: -
D: -
CDR3: CSVTEFTGELFF
DNA: TGCAGCGTGACCGAATTCACCGGGGAGCTGTTTTTT

V: TRBV5-5
J: TRBJ2-3
size: -
D: TRBD1
CDR3: CASSSGGSGDTQYF
DNA: TGTGCCAGCAGCTCAGGGGGCTCCGGAGATACGCAGTATTTT

V: TRBV5-1
J: TRBJ1-3
size: -
D: TRBD1
CDR3: CASSSRGYSGNTIYF
DNA: TGCGCCAGCAGCTCCAGGGGGTACTCTGGAAACACCATATATTTT

V: TRBV9
J: TRBJ1-5
size: -
D: -
CDR3: CASSAVEDSSNQPQHF
DNA: TGTGCCAGCAGCGCCGTTGAGGACAGCTCAAATCAGCCCCAGCATTTT

V: TRBV30
J: TRBJ1-1
size: once
D: -
CDR3: CAWTLGQNTEAFF
DNA: TGTGCCTGGACCCTCGGGCAGAACACTGAAGCTTTCTTT

V: TRBV27
J: TRBJ1-1
size: -
D: TRBD1
CDR3: CASSLSLPGQVNTEAFF
DNA: TGTGCCAGCAGTTTATCCCTACCGGGACAGGTGAACACTGAAGCTTTCTTT

V: TRBV3-1/TRBV3-2
J: TRBJ2-7
size: -
D: -
CDR3: CASSRGVGGLVRAEQYF
DNA: TGTGCCAGCAGCCGGGGAGTCGGTGGTCTAGTTCGGGCCGAGCAGTACTTC

V: TRBV6-1
J: TRBJ1-1
size: once
D: -
CDR3: CASSEDRVGTEAFF
DNA: TGTGCCAGCAGTGAAGACAGGGTCGGGACTGAAGCTTTCTTT

V: TRBV3-1/TRBV3-2
J: TRBJ2-7
size: -
D: TRBD1
CDR3: CASSQSGTGYEQYF
DNA: TGTGCCAGCAGCCAATCCGGGACAGGTTACGAGCAGTACTTC

V: TRBV6-5
J: TRBJ2-1
size: -
D: TRBD1
CDR3: CASSQGRTGNNEQFF
DNA: TGTGCCAGCAGTCAGGGCCGGACAGGGAACAATGAGCAGTTCTTC

V: TRBV12-3/TRBV12-4
J: TRBJ2-4
size: -
D: -
CDR3: CASSLTGRDIQYF
DNA: TGTGCCAGCAGCCTGACAGGGAGGGACATTCAGTACTTC

V: TRBV10-1
J: TRBJ1-1
size: -
D: TRBD1
CDR3: CASSGDRAFF
DNA: TGCGCCAGCAGTGGGGACAGGGCGTTCTTT

V: TRBV5-1
J: TRBJ1-6
size: -
D: -
CDR3: CASSPTDSKHSPLHF
DNA: TGCGCCAGCAGCCCGACTGACAGTAAACATTCACCCCTCCACTTT

V: TRBV13
J: TRBJ1-4
size: few
D: TRBD1
CDR3: CASSSDREKTNEKLFF
DNA: TGTGCCAGCAGCTCAGACAGGGAGAAGACTAATGAAAAACTGTTTTTT

V: TRBV19
J: TRBJ1-2
size: -
D: TRBD1
CDR3: CASSTQDRVDGYTF
DNA: TGTGCCAGTAGTACCCAGGACAGGGTCGATGGCTACACCTTC

V: TRBV9
J: TRBJ1-4
size: -
D: -
CDR3: CASSPRSGREKLFF
DNA: TGTGCCAGCAGCCCCCGTTCGGGGAGGGAAAAACTGTTTTTT

V: TRBV9
J: TRBJ2-6
size: -
D: -
CDR3: CASSPDPSGANVLTF
DNA: TGTGCCAGCAGCCCGGACCCATCTGGGGCCAACGTCCTGACTTTC

V: TRBV28
J: TRBJ2-2
size: -
D: -
CDR3: CASSLTNTGELFF
DNA: TGTGCCAGCAGTTTAACTAACACCGGGGAGCTGTTTTTT

V: TRBV24-1
J: TRBJ2-5
size: -
D: TRBD2
CDR3: CATSDPRGLAGGPETQYF
DNA: TGTGCCACCAGTGACCCGCGGGGACTAGCGGGGGGGCCAGAGACCCAGTACTTC

V: TRBV30
J: TRBJ2-3
size: -
D: TRBD2
CDR3: CAWKLAGAPSSTDTQYF
DNA: TGTGCCTGGAAACTAGCGGGGGCCCCGAGTAGCACAGATACGCAGTATTTT

V: TRBV4-3
J: TRBJ1-1
size: -
D: TRBD1
CDR3: CASSQEAARGTEAFF
DNA: TGCGCCAGCAGCCAAGAAGCGGCCAGGGGGACTGAAGCTTTCTTT

V: TRBV3-1/TRBV3-2
J: TRBJ1-6
size: -
D: TRBD1
CDR3: CASSPLTGVGSPLHF
DNA: TGTGCCAGCAGCCCGCTCACAGGGGTTGGTTCACCCCTCCACTTT

V: TRBV6-2/TRBV6-3
J: TRBJ1-5
size: few
D: -
CDR3: CASSYSRGSSSQPQHF
DNA: TGTGCCAGCAGTTACTCCAGGGGTAGTTCAAGTCAGCCCCAGCATTTT

V: TRBV4-1
J: TRBJ1-2
size: once
D: TRBD1
CDR3: CASSQDTGAKGGYTF
DNA: TGCGCCAGCAGCCAAGATACAGGGGCCAAAGGGGGCTACACCTTC

V: TRBV18
J: TRBJ1-1
size: -
D: TRBD1
CDR3: CASSPPGTGNTEAFF
DNA: TGTGCCAGCTCACCCCCAGGGACAGGGAACACTGAAGCTTTCTTT

V: TRBV24-1
J: TRBJ2-3
size: -
D: -
CDR3: CATSDLGRTDTQYF
DNA: TGTGCCACCAGTGATTTGGGGCGGACAGATACGCAGTATTTT

V: TRBV7-4
J: TRBJ2-7
size: -
D: TRBD2
CDR3: CASSLGGLDTSEQYF
DNA: TGTGCCAGCAGCTTAGGGGGACTAGACACCAGCGAGCAGTACTTC

V: TRBV11-2
J: TRBJ2-1
size: -
D: -
CDR3: CASSLGLNNEQFF
DNA: TGTGCCAGCAGCTTAGGTCTAAACAATGAGCAGTTCTTC